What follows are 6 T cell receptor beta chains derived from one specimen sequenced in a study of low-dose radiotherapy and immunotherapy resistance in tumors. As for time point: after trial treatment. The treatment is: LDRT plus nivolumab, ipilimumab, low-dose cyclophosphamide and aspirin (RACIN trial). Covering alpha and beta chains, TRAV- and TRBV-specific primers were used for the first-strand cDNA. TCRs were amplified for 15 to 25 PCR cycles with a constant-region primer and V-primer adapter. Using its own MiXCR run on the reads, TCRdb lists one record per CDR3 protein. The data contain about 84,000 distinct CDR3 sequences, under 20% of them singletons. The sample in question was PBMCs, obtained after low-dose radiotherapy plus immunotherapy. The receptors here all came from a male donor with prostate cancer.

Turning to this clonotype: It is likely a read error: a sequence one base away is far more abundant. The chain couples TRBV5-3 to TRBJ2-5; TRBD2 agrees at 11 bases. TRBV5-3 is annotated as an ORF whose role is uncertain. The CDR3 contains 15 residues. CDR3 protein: CASSLRLAGGETQCF. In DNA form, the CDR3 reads TGTGCCAGCAGCTTGAGGCTAGCGGGAGGAGAGACCCAGTGCTTC.

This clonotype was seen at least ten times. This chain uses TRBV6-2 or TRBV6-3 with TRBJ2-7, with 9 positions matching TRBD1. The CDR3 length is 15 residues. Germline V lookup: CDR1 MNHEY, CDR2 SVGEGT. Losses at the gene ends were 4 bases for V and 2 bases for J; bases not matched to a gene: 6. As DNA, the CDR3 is TGTGCCAGCAGTTTTCCGGGACAGGGAGCCTACGAGCAGTACTTC. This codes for CASSFPGQGAYEQYF.

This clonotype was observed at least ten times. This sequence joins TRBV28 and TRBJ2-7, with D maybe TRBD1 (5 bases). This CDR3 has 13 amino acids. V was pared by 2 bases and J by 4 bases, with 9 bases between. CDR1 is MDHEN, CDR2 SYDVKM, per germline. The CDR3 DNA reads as TGTGCCAGCAGTTTAGGCAGGGTTTACGAGCAGTACTTC. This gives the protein CASSLGRVYEQYF.

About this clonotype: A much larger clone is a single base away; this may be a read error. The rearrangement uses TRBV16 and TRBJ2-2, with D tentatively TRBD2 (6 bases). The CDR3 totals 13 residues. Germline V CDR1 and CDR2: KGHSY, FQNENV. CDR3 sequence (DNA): TGTGCCAGCAGCCAAGGCGGCGGAGGGGAGCTGTATTTT. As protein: CASSQGGGGELYF. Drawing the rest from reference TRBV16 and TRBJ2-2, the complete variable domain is GEEVAQTPKHLVRGEGQKAKLYCAPIKGHSYVFWYQQVLKNEFKFLISFQNENVFDETGMPKERFSAKCLPNSPCSLEIQATKLEDSAVYFCASSQGGGGELYFGEGSRLTVL.

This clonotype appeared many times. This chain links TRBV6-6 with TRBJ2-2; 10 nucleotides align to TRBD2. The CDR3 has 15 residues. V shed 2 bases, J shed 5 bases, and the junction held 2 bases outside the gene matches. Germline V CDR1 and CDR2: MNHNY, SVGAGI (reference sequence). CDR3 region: CASSYSGRVTGELFF. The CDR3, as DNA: TGTGCCAGCAGTTACAGCGGGAGGGTTACCGGGGAGCTGTTTTTT.

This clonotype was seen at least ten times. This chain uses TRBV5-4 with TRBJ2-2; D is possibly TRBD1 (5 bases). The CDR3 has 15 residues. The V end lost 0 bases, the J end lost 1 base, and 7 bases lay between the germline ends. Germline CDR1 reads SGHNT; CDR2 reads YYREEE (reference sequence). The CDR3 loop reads CASSLVDRNTGELFF. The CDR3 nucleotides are TGTGCCAGCAGCTTGGTAGACAGGAACACCGGGGAGCTGTTTTTT.